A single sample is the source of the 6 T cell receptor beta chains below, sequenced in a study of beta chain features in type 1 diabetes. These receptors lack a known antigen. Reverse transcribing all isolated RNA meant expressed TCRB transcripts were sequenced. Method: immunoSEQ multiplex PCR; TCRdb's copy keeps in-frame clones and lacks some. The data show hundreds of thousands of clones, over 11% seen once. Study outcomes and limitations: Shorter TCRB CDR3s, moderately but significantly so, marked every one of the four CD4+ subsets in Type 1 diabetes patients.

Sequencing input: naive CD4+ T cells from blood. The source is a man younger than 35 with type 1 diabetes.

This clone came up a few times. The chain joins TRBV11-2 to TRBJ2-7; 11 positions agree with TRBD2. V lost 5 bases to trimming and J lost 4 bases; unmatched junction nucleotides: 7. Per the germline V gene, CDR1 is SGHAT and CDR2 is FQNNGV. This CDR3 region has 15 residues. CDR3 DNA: TGTGCCAGCAGCCCCGTGACTAGCGGGGCTTACGAGCAGTACTTC. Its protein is CASSPVTSGAYEQYF.

CDR3 in amino acids: CASFPTSGRASGNEQFF. CDR3 bases: TGTGCCAGCTTTCCGACTAGCGGGAGGGCCTCGGGCAATGAGCAGTTCTTC. V and J are TRBV2 and TRBJ2-1; 14 bases are a match to TRBD2. CDR1 and CDR2 (germline): SNHLY, FYNNEI. The CDR3 consists of 17 residues. Trimming took 8 bases from V and 6 from J; bases not matched to a gene: 12.

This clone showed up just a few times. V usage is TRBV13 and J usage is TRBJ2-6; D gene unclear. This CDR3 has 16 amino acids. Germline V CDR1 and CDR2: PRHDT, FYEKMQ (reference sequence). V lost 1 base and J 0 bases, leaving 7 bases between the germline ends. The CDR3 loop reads CASSLVQSSGANVLTF. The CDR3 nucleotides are TGTGCCAGCAGCTTAGTCCAGAGCTCTGGGGCCAACGTCCTGACTTTC.

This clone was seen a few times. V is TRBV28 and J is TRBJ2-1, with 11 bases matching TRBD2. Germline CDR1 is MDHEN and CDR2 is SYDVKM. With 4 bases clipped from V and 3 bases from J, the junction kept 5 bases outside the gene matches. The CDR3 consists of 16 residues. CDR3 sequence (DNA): TGTGCCAGCAGTTCGTCCCTAGCGGGGGGCTACAATGAGCAGTTCTTC. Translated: CASSSSLAGGYNEQFF.

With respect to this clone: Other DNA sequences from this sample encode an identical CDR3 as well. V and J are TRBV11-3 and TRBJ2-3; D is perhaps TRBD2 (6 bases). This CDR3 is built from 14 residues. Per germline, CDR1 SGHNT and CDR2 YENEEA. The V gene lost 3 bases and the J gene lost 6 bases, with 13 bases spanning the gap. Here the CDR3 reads CASSFSGSTDTQYF. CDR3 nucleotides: TGTGCCAGCAGCTTTAGCGGATCCACGGATACGCAGTATTTT.

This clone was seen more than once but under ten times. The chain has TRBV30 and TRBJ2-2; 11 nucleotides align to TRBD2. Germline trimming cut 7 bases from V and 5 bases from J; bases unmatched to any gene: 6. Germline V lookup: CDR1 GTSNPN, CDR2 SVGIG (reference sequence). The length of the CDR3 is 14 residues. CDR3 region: CAYTSGGFTGELFF. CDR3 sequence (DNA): TGTGCCTACACTAGCGGGGGATTTACCGGGGAGCTGTTTTTT.